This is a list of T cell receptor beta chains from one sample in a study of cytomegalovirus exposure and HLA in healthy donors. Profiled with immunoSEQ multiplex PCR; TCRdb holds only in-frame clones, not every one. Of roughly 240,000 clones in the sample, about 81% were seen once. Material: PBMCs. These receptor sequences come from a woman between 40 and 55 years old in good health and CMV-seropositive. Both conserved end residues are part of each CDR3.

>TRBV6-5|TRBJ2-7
CASSPPGQGAYEQYF
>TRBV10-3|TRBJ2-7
CAISGTLAGGSYEQYF
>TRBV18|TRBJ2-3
CASSPPRLAGIDTQYF
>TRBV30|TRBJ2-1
CAWRGGYEQFF
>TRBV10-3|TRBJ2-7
CAISESGQGSYEQYF
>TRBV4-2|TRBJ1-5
CASSQEGGDNQPQHF
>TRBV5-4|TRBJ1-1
CASSLSFTDTEAFF
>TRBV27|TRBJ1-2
CASSLSKQGYYGYTF
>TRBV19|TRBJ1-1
CASSRNGQGERAFF
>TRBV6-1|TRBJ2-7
CASSPTGTSSYEQYF
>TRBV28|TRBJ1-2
CASSSGTGANYGYTF
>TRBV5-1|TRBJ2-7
CASTASGTGAYEQYF
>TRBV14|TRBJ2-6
CASSQVSLQGAFAGANVLTF
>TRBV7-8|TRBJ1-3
CASSLDGTNGNTIYF
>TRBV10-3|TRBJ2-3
CAISPGEVTDTQYF
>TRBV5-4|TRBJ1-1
CASSLSGLRNTEAFF
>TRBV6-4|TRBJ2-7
CASKAGQGSYEQYF
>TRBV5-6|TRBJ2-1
CASSIGTDQPQFF
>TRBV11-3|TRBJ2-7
CASSPQSQDEQYF
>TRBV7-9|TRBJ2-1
CASSLRVSEQFF
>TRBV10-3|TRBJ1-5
CASSLQGGNQPQHF